The following is a T cell receptor beta chain sequence with its context. The antigen remains unidentified. This record belongs to a study of cytomegalovirus exposure and HLA in healthy donors. General study results and limits: The study recorded some 160 TCR beta chains that were cytomegalovirus-associated. Equally common other TCR beta chains were less clonally expanded than HLA-associated ones, a later analysis found.

The germline CDR1 and CDR2 sequences are LNHDA and SQIVND (reference sequence). This CDR3 has 15 amino acids. V lost 6 bases to trimming and J lost 4 bases, with 18 bases between them. PCR used 60 Vbeta primers and 13 Jbeta primers. Libraries were prepared by immunoSEQ multiplex PCR; TCRdb keeps only in-frame clonotypes and omits some of them. The sample consists of approximately 220,000 clones, roughly 80% of them appearing once. This TCR was sampled from a man aged 35-49 years in good health and CMV-seronegative. Material for sequencing was PBMCs. The chain couples TRBV19 to TRBJ1-2, with D maybe TRBD1 (5 bases). CDR3 loop: CASRRQFGPGYGYTF. The CDR3 DNA reads TGTGCCAGTAGGAGACAGTTCGGTCCGGGCTATGGCTACACCTTC.